Shown below are 5 T cell receptor beta chains from a single sample sequenced in a study of blood T cell repertoires in COVID-19. This table comes from immunoSEQ multiplex PCR, and its TCRdb copy is limited to in-frame clones, with some not included. The data hold roughly 150,000 clones, with approximately 92% observed a single time. Sequenced material: peripheral blood. The receptors were gathered from a middle-aged woman with acute or convalescent COVID-19.

The genes are TRBV27 and TRBJ2-1; TRBD2 agrees at 7 bases. This CDR3 is built from 14 residues. CDR1 is MNHEY and CDR2 is SMNVEV in the germline V gene (reference sequence). After removal of 10 bases from V and 0 bases from J, the junction contained 6 bases not matched to a gene. CDR3 amino acids: CATKRDSSYNEQFF. In DNA form, the CDR3 reads TGTGCCACCAAGCGGGATAGCTCCTACAATGAGCAGTTCTTC.

This chain uses TRBV19 with TRBJ1-1; D gene ambiguous. Germline CDR1 reads LNHDA; CDR2 reads SQIVND (reference sequence). The V and J ends lost 4 bases and 0 bases respectively, with 6 bases between them. This CDR3 contains 13 residues. CDR3 sequence reads: CASSTKMNTEAFF. For the CDR3, the DNA is TGTGCCAGTAGTACTAAAATGAACACTGAAGCTTTCTTT.

V is TRBV7-9 and J is TRBJ2-1, with TRBD2 as a possible D gene (6 bases). The CDR3 consists of 14 residues. V was shortened by 7 bases and J by 6 bases, with 16 bases between the two germline ends. The germline V gene encodes CDR1 SEHNR and CDR2 FQNEAQ (reference sequence). The DNA for the CDR3 is TGTGCCAGCATCGACGGACTACCAACCAATGAGCAGTTCTTC. This codes for CASIDGLPTNEQFF.

The rearrangement links TRBV7-9 to TRBJ1-5; D not resolved. With 2 bases removed from V and 3 bases from J, the gap between germline ends came to 8 bases. Per the germline V gene, CDR1 is SEHNR and CDR2 is FQNEAQ (reference sequence). This CDR3 has 14 amino acids. The CDR3 here is CASSLSTINQPQHF. CDR3 bases: TGTGCCAGCAGCTTATCGACAATCAATCAGCCCCAGCATTTT.

This clone has just one count. This rearrangement joins TRBV2 to TRBJ2-5; TRBD1 aligns across 10 bases. Trimming at V came to 4 bases and at J to 7 bases, leaving 6 bases not matched to a gene. CDR3 length equals 14 residues. The germline V gene encodes CDR1 SNHLY and CDR2 FYNNEI. Here the CDR3 DNA reads TGTGCCAGCAGTGCGGGACAGGGGTGGGCGACCCAGTACTTC. Its translation: CASSAGQGWATQYF. The full variable domain, its missing parts supplied by reference TRBV2 and TRBJ2-5, is EPEVTQTPSHQVTQMGQEVILRCVPISNHLYFYWYRQILGQKVEFLVSFYNNEISEKSEIFDDQFSVERPDGSNFTLKIRSTKLEDSAMYFCASSAGQGWATQYFGPGTRLLVL.